A single TCR beta chain is shown here with its context. This sample is drawn from a study of T cell responses to AZD1222 COVID-19 vaccine. Assay: immunoSEQ multiplex PCR; the TCRdb copy retains only in-frame clones and omits some. The table lists about 140,000 clones, about 91% of them singletons, with around 3% in the top ten. Losses at the gene ends were 10 bases for V and 7 bases for J; bases not matched to a gene: 9. The germline V gene encodes CDR1 SGHRS and CDR2 YFSETQ. The CDR3 runs 14 residues. The material was peripheral blood, obtained on day 0 of AZD1222 vaccination. The receptor was isolated from an adult in good health. The rearrangement joins TRBV5-1 to TRBJ1-4; 11 nucleotides line up with TRBD1. Here the CDR3 reads CASGPGTGGEKLFF. CDR3 DNA: TGCGCCTCAGGACCGGGGACAGGGGGTGAAAAACTGTTTTTT.